This TCR beta chain was identified in a study of T-cell reconstitution after alpha-beta-depleted transplantation in children. Unique molecular identifiers were built into the TCRbeta library. One entry per CDR3 protein, called by TCRdb with MiXCR from the PCR reads. The data contain approximately 400,000 distinct CDR3 sequences, roughly a tenth of them singletons. The CDR3 has 15 residues. V was clipped by 2 bases and J by 6 bases; unmatched bases: 4. From germline, CDR1 is LNHDA and CDR2 SQIVND (reference sequence). The sequencing used PBMCs from the stem cell graft donor, collected from the stem cell graft. The sequence was collected from a human donor who donated a stem cell graft to a child with acute myeloid leukemia. J is TRBJ2-1 and V is TRBV19; 10 positions match TRBD2. This chain's CDR3 is CASSIRTSGLNEQFF. The CDR3 DNA is TGTGCCAGTAGTATAAGGACTAGCGGACTCAATGAGCAGTTCTTC.